This entry lists 32 T cell receptor beta chains sequenced from one sample in a study of cytomegalovirus exposure and HLA in healthy donors. Both 60 Vbeta primers and 13 Jbeta primers went into the PCR. Profiled with immunoSEQ multiplex PCR; TCRdb holds only in-frame clones, not every one. The listing contains roughly 120,000 clones. The source material was PBMCs. The receptors here all came from a man between 18 and 29 years old in good health and CMV-seronegative.

The chain has TRBV18 and TRBJ2-1, with a tentative D call TRBD1 (6 bases). The CDR3 totals 13 residues. With 2 bases removed from V and 7 bases from J, the gap between germline ends came to 9 bases. CDR1 is KGHSH and CDR2 is LQKENI in the germline V gene. The CDR3 nucleotides are TGTGCCAGCTCACCATCTAGGGGGAATGAGCAGTTCTTC. Residues: CASSPSRGNEQFF.

V gene TRBV28 combines with J gene TRBJ1-1, with 8 bases aligning to TRBD1. V dropped 6 bases and J dropped 4; count of bases not matched to a gene: 4. The length of the CDR3 is 13 residues. Germline lookup yields CDR1 MDHEN and CDR2 SYDVKM. CDR3 region: CASRPTGGTEAFF. The CDR3 nucleotides are TGTGCCAGCAGACCTACAGGGGGCACTGAAGCTTTCTTT.

The chain uses TRBV4-1 and TRBJ2-7; 7 nucleotides line up with TRBD1. V was clipped by 3 bases and J by 4 bases; unmatched bases: 9. This CDR3 has 15 amino acids. The germline gives CDR1 MGHRA, CDR2 YSYEKL. The CDR3 DNA reads TGCGCCAGCAGCCAGGTCCCGGGACAGAAGTACGAGCAGTACTTC. It specifies CASSQVPGQKYEQYF.

The V call is TRBV27, the J call TRBJ2-3; the D is unclear. This CDR3 contains 15 residues. V was trimmed by 2 bases and J by 1 base, leaving 10 bases between them. Germline V CDR1 and CDR2: MNHEY, SMNVEV (reference sequence). DNA of the CDR3: TGTGCCAGCAGTTTAGTTGGGCTACGCACAGATACGCAGTATTTT. Translated: CASSLVGLRTDTQYF.

J is TRBJ2-3 and V is TRBV29-1, with 8 bases matching TRBD2. V trimming: 7 bases; J trimming: 2 bases; junction bases outside the gene matches: 14. The CDR3 sequence is 16 residues long. Germline lookup yields CDR1 SQVTM and CDR2 ANQGSEA. The DNA for the CDR3 is TGCAGCGCTAGCGGGCCTGAAGATGGAGACACAGATACGCAGTATTTT. Protein sequence: CSASGPEDGDTDTQYF.

This chain joins TRBV30 and TRBJ2-4, with 10 bases aligning to TRBD2. In germline, CDR1 is GTSNPN, CDR2 SVGIG (reference sequence). The CDR3 runs to 17 residues. The CDR3 DNA reads as TGTGCTCCAAGGGCTAGCGGGAGCAACCGAGATTCGAACATTCAGTACTTC. This encodes CAPRASGSNRDSNIQYF.

This sequence joins TRBV18 and TRBJ1-1, with D uncertain. V was shortened by 6 bases and J by 0 bases, with 14 bases between the two germline ends. CDR1 and CDR2 (germline): KGHSH, LQKENI. This CDR3 is built from 15 residues. The CDR3 nucleotides read TGTGCCAGCTCCGATACTAGATCGGTGAACACTGAAGCTTTCTTT. Protein: CASSDTRSVNTEAFF.

Turning to this clone: One junction end does not reproduce the germline sequence, and a read error may be involved. The identical CDR3 is also encoded by other nucleotide sequences in the sample. This chain joins TRBV20-1 and TRBJ1-1; D perhaps matches TRBD1 (6 bases). The CDR3 has 11 amino acids. In germline, CDR1 is DFQATT, CDR2 SNEGSKA (reference sequence). CDR3 protein: CSARGGAEAFF. In DNA form, the CDR3 reads TGCAGTGCAAGAGGGGGAGCTGAAGCTTTCTTT.

The rearrangement links TRBV5-1 to TRBJ1-1, with 8 bases identical to TRBD1. CDR3 size: 14 residues. Germline CDR1 SGHRS, CDR2 YFSETQ. Trimming took 4 bases from V and 4 from J; bases not matched to a gene: 6. As DNA, the CDR3 is TGCGCCAGCAGCACCCGGACAGGGAGCACTGAAGCTTTCTTT. It yields the protein CASSTRTGSTEAFF.

The gene calls are TRBV4-1 and TRBJ1-2; 8 bases fit TRBD1. Germline lookup yields CDR1 MGHRA and CDR2 YSYEKL. With V trimmed by 4 bases and J by 1 base, 2 bases remained unmatched. The CDR3 extends over 14 amino acids. The DNA for the CDR3 is TGCGCCAGCAGCCCACAGGGGGTTAACTATGGCTACACCTTC. It is translated as CASSPQGVNYGYTF.

This chain links TRBV6-5 with TRBJ1-2, with no clear D. V was shortened by 7 bases and J by 5 bases, with 20 bases between the two germline ends. This CDR3 comprises 15 residues. Germline V CDR1 and CDR2: MNHEY, SVGAGI. The DNA of the CDR3 is TGTGCCAGCACCTCGGGAGCTTCTCGCGGGTATGGCTACACCTTC. Its translation is CASTSGASRGYGYTF.

The rearrangement uses TRBV7-9 and TRBJ1-2; D unclear. This CDR3 has 12 residues. V was cut by 0 bases and J by 7 bases, with 6 bases left in between. Germline V lookup: CDR1 SEHNR, CDR2 FQNEAQ (reference sequence). The CDR3 coding sequence is TGTGCCAGCAGCTTAGCGCTCAGTGGCTACACCTTC. Its protein product is CASSLALSGYTF.

The J gene is TRBJ2-1, the V gene TRBV5-1; D unresolved. The V end lost 3 bases, the J end lost 1 base, and 14 bases lay between the germline ends. CDR3 length: 16 amino acids. In germline, CDR1 is SGHRS, CDR2 YFSETQ. The CDR3: CASSSAGSSSYNEQFF. The CDR3 nucleotides are TGCGCCAGCAGCTCGGCAGGTTCTTCGTCCTACAATGAGCAGTTCTTC.

The chain employs TRBV6-1 and TRBJ1-1; weak D call: TRBD1 (5 bases). The V and J ends lost 2 bases and 4 bases respectively, with 11 bases between them. Germline-derived CDR1 and CDR2 are MNHNS and SASEGT. This CDR3 spans 14 amino acids. CDR3 residues: CASSEWQGGTEAFF. DNA for the CDR3: TGTGCCAGCAGTGAATGGCAGGGAGGCACTGAAGCTTTCTTT.

The V gene is TRBV7-7, the J gene TRBJ2-7, with 7 bases aligning to TRBD2. The germline V gene encodes CDR1 SSHAT and CDR2 FNYEAQ (reference sequence). The V segment lost 1 base and the J segment 6 bases; nucleotides outside the gene matches: 3. The length of the CDR3 is 13 residues. In nucleotides, the CDR3 is TGTGCCAGCAGCTTAGGGCCGGGGGGCGAGCAGTACTTC. Translation gives CASSLGPGGEQYF.

This sequence joins TRBV19 and TRBJ2-5; 10 bases map to TRBD2. The germline CDR1 and CDR2 sequences are LNHDA and SQIVND (reference sequence). Unmatched junction bases numbered 3, after V lost 1 base and J lost 4 bases. There are 15 residues in the CDR3. The CDR3 is CASSIAVAGGETQYF. The CDR3 nucleotides read TGTGCCAGTAGTATAGCGGTAGCGGGAGGAGAGACCCAGTACTTC.

The chain carries TRBV6-1 and TRBJ1-5, with TRBD1 matching 7 bases. This CDR3 has 16 amino acids. Germline values: CDR1 MNHNS, CDR2 SASEGT. Trimming cost V 2 bases and J 5 bases; bases outside gene matches: 9. The CDR3 loop reads CASSERDRVPYQPQHF. The DNA of the CDR3 is TGTGCCAGCAGTGAAAGGGACAGAGTTCCGTATCAGCCCCAGCATTTT.

The chain has TRBV5-4 and TRBJ2-7, with 10 positions matching TRBD2. Germline V gene data show CDR1 as SGHNT and CDR2 as YYREEE (reference sequence). The CDR3 sequence is 17 residues long. V gave up 1 base and J gave up 2 bases; unmatched junction bases: 9. CDR3 residues: CASSLSTGLASPYEQYF. Written as DNA, the CDR3 is TGTGCCAGCAGCTTGTCTACGGGACTAGCGAGCCCCTACGAGCAGTACTTC.

This chain joins TRBV19 and TRBJ2-1; TRBD2 matches at 9 bases. The trim removed 5 bases at V and 12 bases at J, leaving 11 bases unmatched. The CDR3 loop spans 14 amino acids. Germline V CDR1 and CDR2: LNHDA, SQIVND (reference sequence). DNA for the CDR3: TGTGCCAGTAGTGTTAAGCCGGGACTAGCTTGGCAGTTCTTC. Protein: CASSVKPGLAWQFF.

The V gene is TRBV27, the J gene TRBJ2-5, with D perhaps matching TRBD1 (5 bases). The DNA end lines up better with TRBJ2-7; the J call may be wrong. Looked up from germline, CDR1 is MNHEY and CDR2 is SMNVEV (reference sequence). CDR3 length equals 13 residues. In DNA form, the CDR3 reads TGTGCCAGCAGCTGGCAGGGCAATGACGAGCAGTACTTC. Amino acids: CASSWQGNDEQYF.

The rearrangement uses TRBV30 and TRBJ1-2, with 12 bases lining up with TRBD1. The CDR3 runs 17 residues. V lost 3 bases, J lost 3 bases, and 11 bases stayed unmatched. Germline V lookup: CDR1 GTSNPN, CDR2 SVGIG (reference sequence). CDR3 bases: TGTGCCTGGAGGGAATTACCGGGACAGGGGGCTCACTATGGCTACACCTTC. Translated: CAWRELPGQGAHYGYTF.

This sequence joins TRBV10-3 and TRBJ2-7; D call uncertain. CDR3 length equals 13 residues. Trimming removed 4 bases at V and 7 bases at J, with 14 bases between. Germline lookup yields CDR1 ENHRY and CDR2 SYGVKD. The CDR3 sequence is CAISVATLGEQYF. In DNA, the CDR3 is TGTGCCATCAGTGTAGCAACTTTGGGTGAGCAGTACTTC.

V usage is TRBV5-1 and J usage is TRBJ1-1, with D unclear. Trimming shortened V by 5 bases and J by 4 bases, and 9 bases separated the two germline ends. The germline V gene encodes CDR1 SGHRS and CDR2 YFSETQ. The CDR3 sequence is 12 residues long. The CDR3 coding sequence is TGCGCCAGCAGTGGAACTAGCACTGAAGCTTTCTTT. Translated: CASSGTSTEAFF.

The J gene is TRBJ2-2, the V gene TRBV5-1, with TRBD1 identical over 7 bases. There are 16 residues in the CDR3. The germline V gene has CDR1 SGHRS and CDR2 YFSETQ. With V trimmed by 3 bases and J by 4 bases, 9 bases remained unmatched. The CDR3 coding sequence is TGCGCCAGCAGCTCATCCGGGACAGTAGTCACCGGGGAGCTGTTTTTT. This encodes CASSSSGTVVTGELFF.

V gene TRBV5-6 combines with J gene TRBJ1-5; D not certain. The CDR3 covers 14 residues. Trimming shortened V by 0 bases and J by 6 bases, and 10 bases separated the two germline ends. Germline values: CDR1 SGHDT, CDR2 YYEEEE. CDR3 in DNA: TGTGCCAGCAGCTTGGGTGGGCTCGGTCAGCCCCAGCATTTT. The encoded protein is CASSLGGLGQPQHF.

This rearrangement joins TRBV2 to TRBJ2-1; D unclear. Trimming took 0 bases from V and 9 from J, leaving 18 bases between them. The CDR3 has 16 amino acids. Germline V lookup: CDR1 SNHLY, CDR2 FYNNEI. The CDR3 bases are TGTGCCAGCAGTGAAGCGTCATCCCGGGTTGGATCTGAGCAGTTCTTC. Translated: CASSEASSRVGSEQFF.

The CDR3: CASSWTGGAFDTEAFF. The CDR3 DNA reads as TGTGCCAGCAGTTGGACAGGGGGCGCCTTTGACACTGAAGCTTTCTTT. This rearrangement joins TRBV27 to TRBJ1-1; 11 nucleotides agree with TRBD1. Trimming at V came to 4 bases and at J to 3 bases, leaving 7 bases not matched to a gene. The CDR3 extends over 16 amino acids. Per the germline V gene, CDR1 is MNHEY and CDR2 is SMNVEV (reference sequence).

CDR3 region: CASSAGTVSHTEAFF. The CDR3 region has the DNA TGTGCCAGCAGTGCCGGGACAGTATCTCACACTGAAGCTTTCTTT. V is TRBV27 and J is TRBJ1-1; 7 bases are a match to TRBD1. Unmatched junction bases numbered 9, after V lost 5 bases and J lost 3 bases. The CDR3 totals 15 residues. Germline loops: CDR1 MNHEY, CDR2 SMNVEV (reference sequence).

The V gene is TRBV7-9, the J gene TRBJ1-2; the match to TRBD1 covers 7 bases. Per germline, CDR1 SEHNR and CDR2 FQNEAQ (reference sequence). This CDR3 comprises 14 residues. Trimming took 5 bases from V and 3 from J; bases not matched to a gene: 6. CDR3 in amino acids: CASSPSTGYYGYTF. The CDR3 DNA reads as TGTGCCAGCAGCCCCTCGACAGGGTACTATGGCTACACCTTC.

The chain uses TRBV4-1 and TRBJ1-2, with unresolved D. Trimming removed 2 bases at V and 4 bases at J, with 20 bases between. The germline gives CDR1 MGHRA, CDR2 YSYEKL. CDR3 length: 17 amino acids. CDR3 sequence: CASSQLFAPGRGYGYTF. As DNA, the CDR3 is TGCGCCAGCAGCCAATTATTTGCGCCCGGCAGAGGCTATGGCTACACCTTC.

The gene calls are TRBV18 and TRBJ2-1; D not certain. Germline values: CDR1 KGHSH, CDR2 LQKENI. The CDR3 has 15 residues. The germline V and J ends were trimmed by 0 bases and 6 bases, with 12 bases remaining between them. Written as DNA, the CDR3 is TGTGCCAGCTCACCACCTGGCAGTTTCAGCAATGAGCAGTTCTTC. Translating it yields CASSPPGSFSNEQFF.

The gene calls are TRBV5-1 and TRBJ2-7, with TRBD2 matching over 8 bases. The CDR3 sequence is 15 residues long. Germline values: CDR1 SGHRS, CDR2 YFSETQ. V dropped 4 bases and J dropped 6; count of bases not matched to a gene: 12. CDR3 residues: CASSPRAGVKGEQYF. The CDR3 bases are TGCGCCAGCAGCCCAAGAGCGGGAGTTAAAGGCGAGCAGTACTTC.